Listed below are T cell receptor beta chains from one sample, sequenced in a study of tumor and adjacent non-tumor tissue in lung cancer. TCRdb used MiXCR to reprocess the multiplex PCR reads, holding one entry per CDR3 protein. Among some 100,000 distinct CDR3 sequences, 50% to 70% were seen once, and the ten largest hold around a fifth. The sequenced sample was distant non-tumor lung tissue. The receptors were gathered from a man aged 55 to 70 with non-small cell lung cancer. Each CDR3 is given with its conserved first and last residue. The D gene is left open where the match is weak. Expanded clones get a size class; other rows say once, few or many, or leave the size out.

CDR3nt: TGTGCCAGCAGCTTGGATCTGGATACCTATGAGCAGTACTTC; CDR3aa: CASSLDLDTYEQYF; j_gene: TRBJ2-7; abundance: NA; v_gene: TRBV5-5; d_gene: NA
CDR3nt: TGTGCCATCAGTGAGCTTTGGAGTAGTCAAGAGACTCAGTACTTC; CDR3aa: CAISELWSSQETQYF; j_gene: TRBJ2-5; abundance: NA; v_gene: TRBV10-3; d_gene: NA
CDR3nt: TGCAGCATTAGGACCCTTGTCTACGAGCAGTACTTC; CDR3aa: CSIRTLVYEQYF; j_gene: TRBJ2-7; abundance: NA; v_gene: TRBV29-1; d_gene: NA
CDR3nt: TGTGCCGGCAGCCTCCCCGGGACAGGCGGGGATACGAAGTATTTT; CDR3aa: CAGSLPGTGGDTKYF; j_gene: TRBJ2-3; abundance: once; v_gene: TRBV6-2/TRBV6-3; d_gene: TRBD1
CDR3nt: TGTGCCAGCAGCGCACAACAAGGATTTTCCGACACCGGGGAGCCATTTTTT; CDR3aa: CASSAQQGFSDTGEPFF; j_gene: TRBJ2-2; abundance: NA; v_gene: TRBV11-1; d_gene: NA
CDR3nt: TGCAGCGTTGGTCCGCGCGGTTCCTACAATGAGCAGTTCTTC; CDR3aa: CSVGPRGSYNEQFF; j_gene: TRBJ2-1; abundance: many; v_gene: TRBV29-1; d_gene: NA
CDR3nt: TGTGCCAGCAGGAGGACAATCGGGACAGGGGGCGTCGGGGCCAACGTCCTGACTTTC; CDR3aa: CASRRTIGTGGVGANVLTF; j_gene: TRBJ2-6; abundance: many; v_gene: TRBV6-1; d_gene: TRBD1
CDR3nt: TGCGCCAGCAGCTTGGGGGACTCACCGAGCACAGATACGCAGTATTTT; CDR3aa: CASSLGDSPSTDTQYF; j_gene: TRBJ2-3; abundance: few; v_gene: TRBV5-1; d_gene: NA
CDR3nt: TGTGCCATCAGCCTCCCTTTGGCTACGAACACTGAAGCTTTCTTT; CDR3aa: CAISLPLATNTEAFF; j_gene: TRBJ1-1; abundance: NA; v_gene: TRBV13; d_gene: NA
CDR3nt: TGTGCCAGCAGGGGGACTTTACAAGAGACCCAGTACTTC; CDR3aa: CASRGTLQETQYF; j_gene: TRBJ2-5; abundance: many; v_gene: TRBV28; d_gene: NA
CDR3nt: TGTAGCGCGATGTCAGGGAAAACTGAAGCTTTCTTT; CDR3aa: CSAMSGKTEAFF; j_gene: TRBJ1-1; abundance: NA; v_gene: TRBV29-1; d_gene: NA
CDR3nt: TGTGCCAGAAGCCAAAGACCGGGGTACGGCACAGATACGCAGTATTTT; CDR3aa: CARSQRPGYGTDTQYF; j_gene: TRBJ2-3; abundance: NA; v_gene: TRBV12-3/TRBV12-4; d_gene: NA
CDR3nt: TGCAATGCTAGTAGGAGAGGTAGCTATGGCTACACCTTC; CDR3aa: CNASRRGSYGYTF; j_gene: TRBJ1-2; abundance: NA; v_gene: TRBV20-1; d_gene: NA
CDR3nt: NA; CDR3aa: CASSLVFAGGAFGTF; j_gene: TRBJ1-2; abundance: NA; v_gene: TRBV7-2; d_gene: NA
CDR3nt: TGTGCCAGCTGGGCGGGGAATTCCTACGATGAGCAGTTCTTC; CDR3aa: CASWAGNSYDEQFF; j_gene: TRBJ2-1; abundance: many; v_gene: TRBV12-3/TRBV12-4; d_gene: NA
CDR3nt: TGTGCCAACAGGCAGCGGGGGCGTACAGATACGCAGTATTTT; CDR3aa: CANRQRGRTDTQYF; j_gene: TRBJ2-3; abundance: NA; v_gene: TRBV6-1; d_gene: TRBD2
CDR3nt: TGTGCCAGCAGTCCGAGCAATCAGCCCCAGCATTTT; CDR3aa: CASSPSNQPQHF; j_gene: TRBJ1-5; abundance: many; v_gene: TRBV12-3/TRBV12-4; d_gene: NA
CDR3nt: TGTGCCAACAGTGGGACAGCGGGAGCGAGCACAGATACGCAGTATTTT; CDR3aa: CANSGTAGASTDTQYF; j_gene: TRBJ2-3; abundance: NA; v_gene: TRBV6-4; d_gene: NA
CDR3nt: TGTGCCAGCGGCTTAACTAAGGACAGCTATGACTACACTTTC; CDR3aa: CASGLTKDSYDYTF; j_gene: TRBJ1-2; abundance: NA; v_gene: TRBV11-3; d_gene: NA
CDR3nt: TGTGCCAGCAGCTTAGCCTCAGGGGCCGAGCAGTACTTC; CDR3aa: CASSLASGAEQYF; j_gene: TRBJ2-7; abundance: few; v_gene: TRBV11-2; d_gene: NA
CDR3nt: TGCGCCATCAGCCAAGAGGGGCATTCACCCCTCCACTTT; CDR3aa: CAISQEGHSPLHF; j_gene: TRBJ1-6; abundance: NA; v_gene: TRBV4-1; d_gene: NA
CDR3nt: TGTGCCAGCAGTGAAGCGGCTAGCGCTAGCTCCTACAATGAGCAGTTCTTC; CDR3aa: CASSEAASASSYNEQFF; j_gene: TRBJ2-1; abundance: many; v_gene: TRBV6-1; d_gene: NA
CDR3nt: TGCGCCAGCAGTTCTGGGGCATTCGACTCCTACGAGCAGTACTTC; CDR3aa: CASSSGAFDSYEQYF; j_gene: TRBJ2-7; abundance: NA; v_gene: TRBV6-1; d_gene: NA
CDR3nt: TGTGCCAGTAAGGGACTAGGGCCCGTCAGGGGGGATACGCAGTATTTT; CDR3aa: CASKGLGPVRGDTQYF; j_gene: TRBJ2-3; abundance: NA; v_gene: TRBV6-5; d_gene: NA
CDR3nt: TGCGCCAGCAGCGGGACCGGGGAGACCCAGTACTTC; CDR3aa: CASSGTGETQYF; j_gene: TRBJ2-5; abundance: few; v_gene: TRBV5-1; d_gene: NA
CDR3nt: TGCGCCAGCAGCGTAGAAAGTGAGCAGTTCTTC; CDR3aa: CASSVESEQFF; j_gene: TRBJ2-1; abundance: NA; v_gene: TRBV9; d_gene: NA
CDR3nt: TGTGGCAGCAGCCAAGATGAGGGCGGGAGAACAGATACGGAGTATTTT; CDR3aa: CGSSQDEGGRTDTEYF; j_gene: TRBJ2-3; abundance: NA; v_gene: TRBV4-2; d_gene: TRBD2
CDR3nt: TGCAGCGTTGGGGAGGGGGTCAATGAAGCTTTCTTT; CDR3aa: CSVGEGVNEAFF; j_gene: TRBJ1-1; abundance: once; v_gene: TRBV29-1; d_gene: NA
CDR3nt: TGTGCCACCAGTGTTCCCACAGGCACCACAGATACGCAGTATTTT; CDR3aa: CATSVPTGTTDTQYF; j_gene: TRBJ2-3; abundance: NA; v_gene: TRBV24-1; d_gene: NA
CDR3nt: TGTGCCAGCAATCTTCAAGGGGGCAATCAGCCCCAGCATTTT; CDR3aa: CASNLQGGNQPQHF; j_gene: TRBJ1-5; abundance: NA; v_gene: TRBV28; d_gene: NA
CDR3nt: TGTGCCAGCACCGGACTCAGGGAGACCCAGTACTTC; CDR3aa: CASTGLRETQYF; j_gene: TRBJ2-5; abundance: many; v_gene: TRBV6-2/TRBV6-3; d_gene: NA
CDR3nt: TGTGCCAGCAGTGATAGACAGTCTGGGGCCAACGTCCTGAGTTTC; CDR3aa: CASSDRQSGANVLSF; j_gene: TRBJ2-6; abundance: NA; v_gene: TRBV6-1; d_gene: NA